This T cell receptor (beta chain) came from a study of prognosis after radiotherapy for stage I lung cancer. The wider study: Newly diagnosed primary stage I lung tumors occurred in roughly 14 patients, and oligometastatic NSCLC after surgical resection of the primary tumor occurred in four to six.

Findings of the study overall: There was no determination made of whether the expanded TCR clones were tumor-specific. After stereotactic body radiation therapy, unique TCR clone counts dropped from a median of roughly 9,900 to 7,200.

On this clonotype: As yet, its antigen is unknown.

Two-round multiplex PCR, the amplification method, yielded TCR beta CDR3 from genomic DNA. Amplification in first-round PCR relied on primers specific to each TRBV and TRBJ gene. TCRdb redid the calling of the multiplex PCR reads with MiXCR, one entry per CDR3 protein. The sample records more than 30,000 distinct CDR3 sequences, approximately 46% being singletons. Sequencing was performed on PBMCs, taken before or after stereotactic body radiation therapy (not recorded which). The receptor's source is a donor over 45 with non-small cell lung cancer.

In DNA, the CDR3 is TGTGCCAGCAGTGTCGACCAAGGACAGGGGGGTTCCTACGAGCAGTACTTC. It is translated as CASSVDQGQGGSYEQYF. This sequence joins TRBV6-1 and TRBJ2-7, with TRBD1 identical over 10 bases. J was trimmed by 1 base and V by 4 bases; bases with no gene match: 10. The CDR3 is made up of 17 amino acids. Per the germline V gene, CDR1 is MNHNS and CDR2 is SASEGT.